This T cell receptor (beta chain) comes out of a study of cytomegalovirus exposure and HLA in healthy donors. Background on the study: The approximately 710 first-cohort repertoires and the 95 to 150 validation repertoires shared the same platform, a later analysis reported. General study findings and limits: Among TCR beta chains, those listed as cytomegalovirus-associated numbered some 160. In vitro, three CMV-associated chains proved specific for CMV antigens.

The donors formed part of the approximately 130-subject validation cohort, distinct from the approximately 630-subject first cohort. As to this clone: Its target is unknown.

TCRdb keeps only in-frame clones here, not all; method: immunoSEQ multiplex PCR. The sample has 250,000 to 300,000 clones; 80% to 90% are singletons. Trimming took 4 bases from V and 6 from J; bases not matched to a gene: 13. The germline CDR1 and CDR2 sequences are LGHNA and YNFKEQ. This CDR3 has 16 amino acids. This chain uses TRBV4-2 with TRBJ2-7; 9 nucleotides match TRBD1. The specimen was PBMCs. The source of this sequence is a woman under 30 in good health and CMV-seronegative. The CDR3, as DNA: TGTGCCAGCAGCCCGACTAGGACGGGACAGGGAACCGAGCAGTACTTC. Translation: CASSPTRTGQGTEQYF.